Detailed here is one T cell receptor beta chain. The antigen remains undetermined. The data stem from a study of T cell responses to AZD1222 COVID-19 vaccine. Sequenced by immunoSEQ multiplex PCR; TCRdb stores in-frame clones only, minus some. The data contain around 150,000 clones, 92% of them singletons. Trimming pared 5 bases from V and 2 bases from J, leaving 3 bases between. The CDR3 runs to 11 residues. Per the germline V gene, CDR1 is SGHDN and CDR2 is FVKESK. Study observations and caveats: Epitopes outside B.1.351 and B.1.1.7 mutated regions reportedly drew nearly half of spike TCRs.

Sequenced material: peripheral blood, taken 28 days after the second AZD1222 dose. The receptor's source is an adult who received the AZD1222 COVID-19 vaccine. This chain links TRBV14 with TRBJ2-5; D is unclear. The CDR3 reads CASSKQETQYF. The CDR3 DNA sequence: TGTGCCAGCAGCAAACAAGAGACCCAGTACTTC.